This T cell receptor beta chain was captured in a study of OX40 agonist ivuxolimab in advanced cancers. As for the study in general: Patients were treated with ivuxolimab, an agonistic anti-OX40 (CD134) antibody.

General study findings and limits: Circulating CD4+ and CD8+ T cells showed clonal expansion by week 6 at 0.1 to 3.0 mg/kg. Average numbers of expanded clones were greater in CD8+ T cells than in CD4+.

Details on this clone: The antigen is undetermined.

Sequencing was performed with immunoSEQ multiplex PCR; in TCRdb, only in-frame clones are kept and a portion is missing. The sample carries about 120,000 clones, 80% to 90% recorded once. Drawing of blood for sampling happened at baseline, at cycle 4 day 1, and at cycle 7 day 1. CDR3 length: 13 residues. The germline CDR1 and CDR2 sequences are MNHEY and SVGAGI. Trimming left V 7 bases short and J 1 base short, with 10 bases between. The genes are TRBV6-5 and TRBJ1-2; no reliable D call. This material consisted of CD4+ or CD8+ T cells sorted from blood, taken in a trial of the OX40 agonist ivuxolimab. The clonotype originates from an adult with an advanced solid tumor such as melanoma, head and neck, liver or kidney cancer. The CDR3 DNA reads as TGTGCCAGCAAGATTGGAGTTAACTATGGCTACACCTTC. This codes for CASKIGVNYGYTF.